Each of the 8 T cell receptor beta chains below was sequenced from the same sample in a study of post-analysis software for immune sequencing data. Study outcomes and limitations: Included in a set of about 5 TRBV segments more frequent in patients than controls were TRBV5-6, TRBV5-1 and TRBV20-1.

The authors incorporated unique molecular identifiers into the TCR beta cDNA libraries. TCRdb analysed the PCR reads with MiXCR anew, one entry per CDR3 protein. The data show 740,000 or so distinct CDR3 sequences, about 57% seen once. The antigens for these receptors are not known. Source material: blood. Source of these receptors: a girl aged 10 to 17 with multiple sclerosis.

The CDR3 DNA sequence: TGTGCCATCACCGGCGGACAGGGGAAAGGGTCCTACGAGCAGTACTTC. Translated: CAITGGQGKGSYEQYF. The J gene is TRBJ2-7, the V gene TRBV10-3; TRBD1 agrees at 9 bases. V trimming: 7 bases; J trimming: 1 base; junction bases outside the gene matches: 11. From germline, CDR1 is ENHRY and CDR2 SYGVKD. The CDR3 is 16 residues long.

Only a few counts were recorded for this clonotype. The CDR3: CASSEEVQSSYEQYF. In DNA form, the CDR3 reads TGTGCCAGCAGTGAAGAAGTGCAGAGCTCCTACGAGCAGTACTTC. This chain links TRBV6-1 with TRBJ2-7; the D is unclear. This CDR3 contains 15 residues. Germline values: CDR1 MNHNS, CDR2 SASEGT. Trimming took off 1 base at V and 0 bases at J, with 10 bases between the two ends.

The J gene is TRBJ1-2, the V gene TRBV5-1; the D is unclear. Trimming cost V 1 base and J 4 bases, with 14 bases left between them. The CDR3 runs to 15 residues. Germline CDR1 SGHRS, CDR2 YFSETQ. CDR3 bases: TGCGCCAGCAGCTTGTCTACGGATTCCTCCTATGGCTACACCTTC. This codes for CASSLSTDSSYGYTF. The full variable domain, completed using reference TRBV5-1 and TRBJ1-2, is KAGVTQTPRYLIKTRGQQVTLSCSPISGHRSVSWYQQTPGQGLQFLFEYFSETQRNKGNFPGRFSGRQFSNSRSEMNVSTLELGDSALYLCASSLSTDSSYGYTFGSGTRLTVV.

The CDR3 sequence: CASSTQGDEQYF. The CDR3, as DNA: TGTGCCAGCAGCACCCAGGGGGACGAGCAGTACTTC. V and J are TRBV6-5 and TRBJ2-4; the match to TRBD1 covers 7 bases. Near its end, the DNA agrees better with TRBJ2-7, so the J call may be wrong. The CDR3 loop spans 12 amino acids. Germline-derived CDR1 and CDR2 are MNHEY and SVGAGI.

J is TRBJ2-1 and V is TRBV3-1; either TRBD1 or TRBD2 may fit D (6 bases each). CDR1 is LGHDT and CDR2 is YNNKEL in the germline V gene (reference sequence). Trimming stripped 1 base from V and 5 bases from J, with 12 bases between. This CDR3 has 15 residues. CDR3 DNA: TGTGCCAGCAGCCAAGTAGGACAGCGGGACAATGAGCAGTTCTTC. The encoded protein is CASSQVGQRDNEQFF.

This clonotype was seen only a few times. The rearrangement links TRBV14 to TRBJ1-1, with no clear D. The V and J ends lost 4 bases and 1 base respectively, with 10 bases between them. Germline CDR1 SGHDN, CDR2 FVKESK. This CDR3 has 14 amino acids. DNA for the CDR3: TGTGCCAGCAGCCCCAGCGGCTGGAACACTGAAGCTTTCTTT. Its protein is CASSPSGWNTEAFF.

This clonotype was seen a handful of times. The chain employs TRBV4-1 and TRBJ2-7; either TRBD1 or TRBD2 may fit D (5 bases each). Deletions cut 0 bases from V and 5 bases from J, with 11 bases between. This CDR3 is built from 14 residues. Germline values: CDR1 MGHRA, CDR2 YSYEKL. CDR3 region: CASSQEGTTHEQYF. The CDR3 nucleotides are TGCGCCAGCAGCCAAGAAGGGACCACCCACGAGCAGTACTTC.

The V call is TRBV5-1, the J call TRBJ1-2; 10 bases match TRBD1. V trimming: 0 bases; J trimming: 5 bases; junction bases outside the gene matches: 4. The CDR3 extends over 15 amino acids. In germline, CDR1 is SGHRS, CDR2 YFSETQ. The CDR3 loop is CASSLGDRGKYGYTF. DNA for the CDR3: TGCGCCAGCAGCTTGGGGGACAGGGGTAAATATGGCTACACCTTC.